Shown below are 7 T cell receptor beta chains from a single sample sequenced in a study of CXCR3-negative and CXCR3-positive naive CD8 T cells. Study-level points and caveats: Hydrophobicity was higher for TRB CDR3s found in CXCR3-positive naive cells than in CXCR3-negative naive cells.

Their target antigens are unknown. All TRB cDNA libraries came from 5' RACE performed with UMI labels. TCRdb reprocessed the 5' RACE reads and stores each CDR3 protein as one record, lacking DNA. Reported are about 63,000 distinct CDR3 sequences; the ten largest clones contain around 5%. The sample comprised naive CXCR3+ CD8+ T cells from blood. As to subset: CD45RO-CCR7+CD27+CD95- naive CD8+ T cells expressing CXCR3 (TNR3+). The receptors here all came from a human donor in good health. Some clones in this sample may be carry-over from other donors' samples.

The chain joins TRBV4-1 to TRBJ1-1; TCRdb's D gene call, TRBD1, goes unchecked for lack of DNA. Germline CDR1 MGHRA, CDR2 YSYEKL. This CDR3 comprises 14 residues. Here the CDR3 reads CASSRGQPNTEAFF.

The chain links TRBV12-3 or TRBV12-4 to TRBJ2-7; with no DNA, the TCRdb D assignment of TRBD2 cannot be verified. The CDR3 sequence is 15 residues long. The CDR3 here is CASSGGTPRLYEQYF.

The chain carries TRBV6-2 or TRBV6-3 and TRBJ1-5. This CDR3 is 12 amino acids long. Germline V lookup: CDR1 MNHEY, CDR2 SVGEGT. CDR3 loop: CASSDPNQPQHF.

The rearrangement uses TRBV4-2 and TRBJ2-5; the TCRdb D gene call, TRBD1, has no DNA to confirm it. The length of the CDR3 is 15 residues. Germline values: CDR1 LGHNA, CDR2 YNFKEQ. The CDR3 here is CASSQLGGARETQYF.

The V gene is TRBV25-1, the J gene TRBJ2-5; TCRdb names TRBD1, which stays unverified in the absence of DNA. Germline lookup yields CDR1 MGHDK and CDR2 SYGVNS. This CDR3 is 15 amino acids long. The CDR3 region is CASSDFPGAQETQYF.

The rearrangement joins TRBV4-2 to TRBJ2-1; TCRdb returns TRBD2, unconfirmable since there is no DNA. The CDR3 spans 17 residues. Germline CDR1 and CDR2: LGHNA and YNFKEQ. This CDR3 reads CASSPRLAGHSNNEQFF.

The J gene is TRBJ1-3, the V gene TRBV6-4. The CDR3 loop spans 12 amino acids. Germline CDR1 and CDR2: MRHNA and SNTAGT. CDR3 sequence: CAIGNSGNTIYF.